Included here is one T cell receptor (beta chain) sequence, with context. The antigen remains undetermined. This record comes from a study of monozygotic twins with cystic fibrosis. In the study overall: Library input was approximately 3.1 micrograms of fragmented DNA, with approximately 16 PCR cycles.

Clones were read by immunoSEQ multiplex PCR, and TCRdb kept only the in-frame ones, dropping some. In the table there are around 26,000 clones, approximately 96% of which are singletons. Study-wide results and caveats: Low clonality (median roughly 0.009) suggested a mostly naive repertoire. V usage most resembled the co-twin in 13 of 16 pairs.

Material: blood. This TCR derives from a girl aged 2 to 9 with cystic fibrosis.

Here the CDR3 reads CASSDSAGPNNEQFF. The CDR3 region has the DNA TGTGCCAGCAGTGACTCGGCGGGGCCTAATAATGAGCAGTTCTTC. The chain recombines TRBV6-4 with TRBJ2-1; tentatively, D is TRBD2 (6 bases). V was pared by 0 bases and J by 7 bases, with 13 bases between. Germline lookup yields CDR1 MRHNA and CDR2 SNTAGT. CDR3 size: 15 residues.